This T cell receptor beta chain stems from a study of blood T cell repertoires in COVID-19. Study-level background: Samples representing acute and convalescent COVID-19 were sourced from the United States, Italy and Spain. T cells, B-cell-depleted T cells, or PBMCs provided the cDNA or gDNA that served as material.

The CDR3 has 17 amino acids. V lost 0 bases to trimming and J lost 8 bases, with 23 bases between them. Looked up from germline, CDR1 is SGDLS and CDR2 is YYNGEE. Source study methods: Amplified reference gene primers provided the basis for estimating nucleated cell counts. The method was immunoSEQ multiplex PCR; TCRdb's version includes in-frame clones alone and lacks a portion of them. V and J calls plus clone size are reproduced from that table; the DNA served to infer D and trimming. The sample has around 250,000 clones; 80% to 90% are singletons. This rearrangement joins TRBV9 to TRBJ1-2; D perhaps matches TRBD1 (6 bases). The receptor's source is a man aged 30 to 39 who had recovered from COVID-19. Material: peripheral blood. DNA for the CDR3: TGTGCCAGCAGCGTAGATCCGCGACATCCTATTCAGGGGGGCTACACCTTC. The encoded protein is CASSVDPRHPIQGGYTF. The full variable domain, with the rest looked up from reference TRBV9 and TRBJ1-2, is DSGVTQTPKHLITATGQRVTLRCSPRSGDLSVYWYQQSLDQGLQFLIQYYNGEERAKGNILERFSAQQFPDLHSELNLSSLELGDSALYFCASSVDPRHPIQGGYTFGSGTRLTVV.